This T cell receptor (beta chain) is drawn from a study of glioma-infiltrating T cells (dated by TCRdb to 2016 to 2018). About the full investigation: Low-grade gliomas were represented by WHO grade II oligodendrogliomas or astrocytomas, and glioblastomas were represented by WHO grade IV tumors that were sampled at initial rather than recurrent diagnosis. Glioma patients received dexamethasone for six or fewer days before surgery. The sequencing target for blood libraries was roughly 4- to 11-fold coverage of approximately 1 million peripheral T cells. Sequencing of TCR alpha- and beta-chain repertoires was performed on glioma tissue, on non-neoplastic brain tissue, and on matched peripheral blood mononuclear cells. To measure divergence between tissue and blood T-cell populations, each tissue-infiltrating repertoire was compared with the peripheral blood repertoire of the same patient. The paired cohort was made up of three low-grade glioma patients, several primary glioblastoma patients and three non-glioma patients who contributed non-neoplastic brain tissue. Study-wide conclusions, independent of this receptor: Group comparisons were based on small numbers of patients: three non-neoplastic, three low-grade glioma and about eight glioblastoma patients. A signature set of shared blood CDR3 motifs marked patients with low tissue-blood divergence and was depleted in highly divergent patients. VJ-independent divergence between tissue and blood was lower than expected in non-neoplastic patients but higher than expected in all gliomas, particularly low-grade gliomas. Very few CDR3 sequences were shared between tissue and blood, attributed to high CDR3 diversity and limited sampling.

CDR1 and CDR2, per the germline V gene (reference sequence), are MNHEY and SMNVEV. V has 2 bases trimmed and J has 4 bases trimmed; junction bases matching no gene number 0. Spanning cysteine to phenylalanine, the CDR3 consists of 14 amino acids. Just the 42-base CDR3 DNA is kept, in frame starting at base 1. As concerns this clonotype: Its antigen specificity is not known. Base qualities are not at hand, and no much larger clone is one base apart.

Immediately after resection, surgical brain or tumor specimens were cryofrozen in liquid nitrogen, with peripheral blood cells collected concurrently. TCR alpha and beta CDR3 regions were amplified with the iRepertoire nested amplicon-rescue multiplex PCR (arm-PCR) platform from RNA. The input for one-step reverse transcription and amplification was about 95-450 ng of tissue mRNA or PBMC total RNA. Following bead purification, Illumina adapters were added by a secondary multiplex PCR, and libraries between 200 and 400 bp were gel-purified. Internal 6-nucleotide barcodes were carried by the libraries and were used for demultiplexing. Sequencing of libraries was performed on an Illumina MiSeq with 2x220 or 2x250 nucleotide paired-end reads. The study's processing was this. Paired reads were merged using FLASH 1.2.11 and were aligned to the GRCh37 human genome using BWA-MEM, after which TRA and TRB reads were extracted. V and J assignment used an IMGT-derived reference of cassette sequences and CDR3 motifs that included pseudogenes. Reads were translated in three frames, and productive CDR3s were defined as those with a C...FGXG motif and no stop codons. A clonotype was defined as a unique combination of a V-J cassette pair and a CDR3 amino acid sequence. Hamming distance filtering was applied to reads, with thresholds set by the sequence error rate of each sample in mapped regions. Using fastp trimming at Q25 and MiXCR clonotype assembly, TCRdb reanalyzed the public sequencing data and kept in-frame beta chains. Rows are combined by CDR3 protein, so each entry shows the most common genes and DNA. For this entry, the V and J calls and clone size follow TCRdb and not the study's own pipeline. The table for this sample lists around 390,000 distinct CDR3 sequences; around 38% of them were counted only once. In total, the top ten clones hold more than 10% of the sample.

This chain is built from TRBV27 and TRBJ2-2, and 8 junction bases match TRBD2. Material: glioma tissue, nonneoplastic brain tissue, or PBMCs (not recorded which). The TCR comes from a human donor with low-grade glioma or glioblastoma, undergoing nonglioma brain surgery, or in good health (not recorded which). The CDR3 reads as follows: CASSLLAGTGELFF. Read as DNA, the sequence is TGTGCCAGCAGTTTACTAGCGGGCACCGGGGAGCTGTTTTTT.